This paragraph reports one T cell receptor (beta chain). Profiled with immunoSEQ multiplex PCR; TCRdb holds only in-frame clones, not every one. Of 100,000 or so clones listed, about four fifths are singletons. This specimen belongs to a study of control samples from healthy donors and cancer patients. V lost 2 bases to trimming and J lost 3 bases; unmatched junction nucleotides: 20. The CDR3 runs to 20 residues. The germline V gene has CDR1 MNHNS and CDR2 SASEGT. The sequenced sample was blood. This clonotype originated in a woman aged 55 to 70 in good health. The rearrangement uses TRBV6-1 and TRBJ2-7; 9 bases are a match to TRBD2. CDR3 sequence reads: CASSEYNLAGLLDIVYEQYF. CDR3 bases: TGTGCCAGCAGTGAATATAATCTAGCGGGACTCCTAGACATCGTCTACGAGCAGTACTTC.